The rows below give T cell receptor beta chains drawn from one sample of a study of blood T cell repertoires in COVID-19. Assay: immunoSEQ multiplex PCR; the TCRdb copy retains only in-frame clones and omits some. The sample has hundreds of thousands of clones, approximately 88% seen once. The sample was PBMCs or T cells enriched from blood (not recorded which). The receptors stem from a woman between 18 and 30 years old who had recovered from COVID-19. CDR3s include the opening cysteine and the closing phenylalanine or tryptophan. Fields, in order: D gene, J gene, clone size, V gene, CDR3 DNA, CDR3 protein. A D gene is named only where the DNA matches it firmly. The listing skips clone size in some rows; elsewhere it reads once, few, many or a size class.

>NA|TRBJ1-2|NA|TRBV27
TGTGCCAGCAGTACACTAACAGGGTTCGGCTACACCTTC
CASSTLTGFGYTF
>NA|TRBJ1-1|NA|TRBV15
TGTGCCACCAGCAGAGGACTCCAGAACACTGAAGCTTTCTTT
CATSRGLQNTEAFF
>NA|TRBJ1-2|NA|TRBV20-1
TGCAGTGCTAGTGGGGGGGGATACTATGGCTACACCTTC
CSASGGGYYGYTF
>TRBD2|TRBJ2-1|NA|TRBV7-2
TGTGCCAGCAGTCTTCGGGGGGAGGGGAGGGGTGAGCAGTTCTTC
CASSLRGEGRGEQFF
>NA|TRBJ1-1|NA|TRBV28
TGTGCCATTATGATCAGGGGGAACACTGAAGCTTTCTTT
CAIMIRGNTEAFF
>NA|TRBJ2-5|NA|TRBV14
TGTGCCAGCAGCCCGACTATCCTCTGGACCCAGTACTTC
CASSPTILWTQYF
>NA|TRBJ2-7|NA|TRBV20-1
TGCAGTGCCTGGGATTTGAGGGCGCAGTACTTC
CSAWDLRAQYF
>TRBD1|TRBJ2-1|many|TRBV6-4
TGTGCCAGCAGTGAAGGACAGGAGAGCAATGAGCAGTTCTTC
CASSEGQESNEQFF
>NA|TRBJ1-1|NA|TRBV19
TGTGCCAGTAGTCCCGGGATGAACACTGAAGCTTTCTTT
CASSPGMNTEAFF
>TRBD1|TRBJ2-2|NA|TRBV27
TGTGCCAGCAGCCGACAGGGCAGGGGCACCGGGGAGCTGTTTTTT
CASSRQGRGTGELFF
>NA|TRBJ1-2|NA|TRBV28
TGTGCCAGCAGTTTTCGGCCAGGTGCTAACTATGGCTACACCTTC
CASSFRPGANYGYTF
>TRBD2|TRBJ2-7|once|TRBV12-3/TRBV12-4
TGTGCCAGCAATATGGGACTAGCTTACGAGCAGTACTTC
CASNMGLAYEQYF
>TRBD1|TRBJ1-6|NA|TRBV30
TGTGCCTGGTTTCCAGGGGGAAATAATTCACCCCTCCACTTT
CAWFPGGNNSPLHF
>NA|TRBJ2-7|NA|TRBV11-2
TGTGCCAGCAGCTTAGACCTCAGCTCCTACGAGCAGTACTTC
CASSLDLSSYEQYF
>TRBD2|TRBJ2-1|few|TRBV15
TGTGCCACCTCCGGACTAGCGGGATACAGTGAGCAGTTCTTC
CATSGLAGYSEQFF
>NA|TRBJ2-7|few|TRBV20-1
TGCAGTGCTAGTCACCGGGAGCCCTACGAGCAGTACTTC
CSASHREPYEQYF
>TRBD1|TRBJ1-3|NA|TRBV5-1
TGCGCCAGCAGCTTGGGACAGGGGAACACCATATATTTT
CASSLGQGNTIYF
>TRBD1|TRBJ1-2|NA|TRBV7-9
TGTGCCAGCAGCCCTGGACAGGGAAACATAGTAGAGGGCTACACCTTC
CASSPGQGNIVEGYTF
>NA|TRBJ1-3|NA|TRBV19
TGTGCCAGTAGTATGTCAGACTCTGGAAACACCATATATTTT
CASSMSDSGNTIYF
>TRBD1|TRBJ1-3|few|TRBV18
TGTGCCAGCTCGTACTACCGGGACAGGGGCCCCATCTCTGGAAACACCATATATTTT
CASSYYRDRGPISGNTIYF
>TRBD1|TRBJ1-2|few|TRBV7-9
TGTGCCAGCAGCTTAGCCGACAGGGGCGACGGCTACACCTTC
CASSLADRGDGYTF
>NA|TRBJ1-3|few|TRBV7-6
TGTGCCAGCAGCTTAGAAGGGGGCTCTGGAAACACCATATATTTT
CASSLEGGSGNTIYF
>TRBD1|TRBJ1-1|NA|TRBV4-3
TGCGCCAGCAGCCAGACCGGGACAGAGAACACTGAAGCTTTCTTT
CASSQTGTENTEAFF
>NA|TRBJ1-1|NA|TRBV19
TGTGCCAGTAGTTGGGCCGGGACCGGGGGCACTGAAGCTTTCTTT
CASSWAGTGGTEAFF
>TRBD1|TRBJ1-1|NA|TRBV7-3
TGTGCCAGCAGCTCGAGTTTTGCAGGGGGGACTGAAGCTTTCTTT
CASSSSFAGGTEAFF
>NA|TRBJ1-1|NA|TRBV6-5
TGTGCCAGCAGATTCCGATTTCAGGGAGGCACTGAAGCTTTCTTT
CASRFRFQGGTEAFF
>NA|TRBJ1-4|NA|TRBV5-6
TGTGCCAGCAGCTCGACAGGATCTGGTGAAAAACTGTTTTTT
CASSSTGSGEKLFF
>NA|TRBJ1-1|NA|TRBV18
TGTGCCAGCTCACCGCCAAGAGGAATGGGGCGGAACACTGAAGCTTTCTTT
CASSPPRGMGRNTEAFF
>NA|TRBJ1-1|NA|TRBV7-9
TGTGCCAGCAGCTTGGGCAGGGGTTACACTGAAGCTTTCTTT
CASSLGRGYTEAFF
>NA|TRBJ1-2|NA|TRBV18
TGTGCCAGCTCACCACCAACGGACAGTGTCGCTGGCTACACCTTC
CASSPPTDSVAGYTF
>NA|TRBJ2-7|NA|TRBV4-2
TGTGCCAGCAGCCAAGATTTTAACGAGCAGTACTTC
CASSQDFNEQYF
>NA|TRBJ1-2|few|TRBV7-6
TGTGCCAGCAGCTTAGCGGCAGGGGATGGCTACACCTTC
CASSLAAGDGYTF
>NA|TRBJ1-5|NA|TRBV27
TGTGCCAGCAGTAATACCTATAGCAATCAGCCCCAGCATTTT
CASSNTYSNQPQHF
>TRBD1|TRBJ1-5|NA|TRBV28
TGTGCCAGCAGTTCCCGCCGGACAGGGATTGATCAGCCCCAGCATTTT
CASSSRRTGIDQPQHF
>TRBD1|TRBJ1-2|few|TRBV6-5
TGTGCCAGCAGTCGGACAGGGGGCTTCTATGGCTACACCTTC
CASSRTGGFYGYTF
>NA|TRBJ2-2|once|TRBV28
TGTGCCAGCAGCTCCTTCGGGACACAGGCCGGGGAGCTGTTTTTT
CASSSFGTQAGELFF
>NA|TRBJ1-6|NA|TRBV3-1/TRBV3-2
TGTGCCAGCAGCCAAGAACACTCGGGGGGGAATAATTCACCCCTCCACTTT
CASSQEHSGGNNSPLHF
>NA|TRBJ2-7|NA|TRBV27
TGTGCCAGCAGTGTTGACAGGTTCGCCTACGAGCAGTACTTC
CASSVDRFAYEQYF
>TRBD1|TRBJ1-6|NA|TRBV28
TGTGCCAGCAGTTCTCCGGGACAGAGACATAATTCACCCCTCCACTTT
CASSSPGQRHNSPLHF
>TRBD1|TRBJ2-7|NA|TRBV6-5
TGTGCCAGCAGTCAGAACAGGGGTGGCTCCTACGAGCAGTACTTC
CASSQNRGGSYEQYF
>TRBD1|TRBJ2-7|NA|TRBV28
TGTGCCAGCGGGGCAGGGGGAAGATCCTACGAGCAGTACTTC
CASGAGGRSYEQYF
>NA|TRBJ1-6|NA|TRBV14
TGTGCCAGCAGCCAGTGGAGTTCACCCCTCCACTTT
CASSQWSSPLHF
>NA|TRBJ1-3|NA|TRBV28
TGTGCCAGCAGTTCCGACAGCAACTCTGGAAACACCATATATTTT
CASSSDSNSGNTIYF
>TRBD1|TRBJ1-2|NA|TRBV13
TGTGCCAGCACCCAGGGGGGCAACTATGGCTACACCTTC
CASTQGGNYGYTF
>TRBD1|TRBJ1-2|NA|TRBV5-4
TGTGCCAGCAGCTCCGGACAGGCCCTGGGCTATGGCTACACCTTC
CASSSGQALGYGYTF
>NA|TRBJ1-1|NA|TRBV19
TGTGCCAGTAAGAGGACATGGGAGGGCCGGGACACTGAAGCTTTCTTT
CASKRTWEGRDTEAFF
>TRBD2|TRBJ2-7|NA|TRBV11-2
TGTGCCAGCAGCCCCGGCGCTAGCGGGCCCATATCCTACGAGCAGTACTTC
CASSPGASGPISYEQYF
>TRBD2|TRBJ2-3|NA|TRBV5-1
TGCGCCAGCAGCTGGACTAGCGGGATAAGCACAGATACGCAGTATTTT
CASSWTSGISTDTQYF
>TRBD1|TRBJ1-2|NA|TRBV4-3
TGCGCCAGCAGCCAAGTCCAAGGAGCCGGGACAGGGCTCGGCTACACCTTC
CASSQVQGAGTGLGYTF
>NA|TRBJ2-7|NA|TRBV25-1
TGTGCCAGCAGTGAAGGACACTCAAGGAACGAGCAGTACTTC
CASSEGHSRNEQYF
>NA|TRBJ1-6|NA|TRBV6-8
TGTGCCAGCAGTGCCCCGACAGGTTCGAGATCACCCCTCCACTTT
CASSAPTGSRSPLHF
>TRBD1|TRBJ1-4|NA|TRBV7-2
TGTGCCAGCAGCCTACAGACAGGGGCAGGTGAAAAACTGTTTTTT
CASSLQTGAGEKLFF
>NA|TRBJ2-7|NA|TRBV7-8
TGTGCCAGCAGTTTAACGTTCCACGGCTACGAGCAGTACTTC
CASSLTFHGYEQYF
>NA|TRBJ2-3|NA|TRBV5-4
TGTGCCAGCAGCTTGTCGGGGGGCTCTGCAGATACGCAGTATTTT
CASSLSGGSADTQYF
>TRBD1|TRBJ1-4|NA|TRBV7-2
TGTGCCAGCAGCCTAGACAGGGGCCGCAATGAAAAACTGTTTTTT
CASSLDRGRNEKLFF
>NA|TRBJ2-5|NA|TRBV18
TGTGCCAGCTCACCAACCGTCTCAATTCGGGAGACCCAGTACTTC
CASSPTVSIRETQYF
>NA|TRBJ2-3|NA|TRBV27
TGTGCCAGCAGTTTATTACTAGCTACCACAGATACGCAGTATTTT
CASSLLLATTDTQYF
>NA|TRBJ2-1|NA|TRBV9
TGTGCCAGCAGCGTAGCTGGAGGTACTAATGAGCAGTTCTTC
CASSVAGGTNEQFF